The present T cell receptor beta chain was sequenced within a study of T cells in Graves' hyperthyroidism and ophthalmopathy. Findings of the study overall: Ophthalmopathy was predicted by the model a median of 6.5 months ahead of onset. Among clonotypes expanded in thyroid above 0.001, most were also found in blood.

Amplification of TCR beta CDR3 regions was performed using RNA transcripts as template. Researchers ran a first-round RT-PCR on the TCR CDR3 using the HTBI primer set. From the multiplex PCR reads, TCRdb called clonotypes with MiXCR, one entry per CDR3 protein. The sample comprises about 600,000 distinct CDR3 sequences, 16% of which are singletons, and 2.5% to 4% rests with the top ten. This CDR3 contains 15 residues. V was shortened by 1 base and J by 5 bases, with 12 bases between the two germline ends. Germline CDR1 and CDR2: LGHDT and YNNKEL (reference sequence). The study included ophthalmopathy patients with Clinical Activity Score at least 3, NOSPECS grade at least 4 and duration under 3 months. Orbital computed tomography and thyroid ultrasound, together with serum TRAb and thyroxine and clinical symptoms, were used for diagnoses. This clonotype was detected many times. What it recognizes is unknown.

This receptor was taken from a woman in her forties with Graves' ophthalmopathy. Sample: blood. The gene calls are TRBV3-1 and TRBJ2-4; a possible D gene is TRBD1 (5 bases). This chain's CDR3 is CASSQGSGLENIQYF. CDR3 in DNA: TGTGCCAGCAGCCAAGGTTCAGGGTTAGAAAACATTCAGTACTTC.